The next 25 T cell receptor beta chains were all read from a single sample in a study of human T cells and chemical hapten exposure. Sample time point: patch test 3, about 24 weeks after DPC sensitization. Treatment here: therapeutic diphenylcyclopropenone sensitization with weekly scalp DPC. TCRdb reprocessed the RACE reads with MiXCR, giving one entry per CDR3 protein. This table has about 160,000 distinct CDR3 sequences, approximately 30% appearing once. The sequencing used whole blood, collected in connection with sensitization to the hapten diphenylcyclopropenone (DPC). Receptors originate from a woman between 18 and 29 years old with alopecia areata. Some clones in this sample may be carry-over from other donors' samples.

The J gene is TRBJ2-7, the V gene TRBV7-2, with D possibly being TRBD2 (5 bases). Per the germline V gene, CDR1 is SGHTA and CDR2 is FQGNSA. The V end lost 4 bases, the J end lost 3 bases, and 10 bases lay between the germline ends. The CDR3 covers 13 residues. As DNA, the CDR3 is TGTGCCAGCAGCTCACTAGGGATCTACGAGCAGTACTTC. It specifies CASSSLGIYEQYF.

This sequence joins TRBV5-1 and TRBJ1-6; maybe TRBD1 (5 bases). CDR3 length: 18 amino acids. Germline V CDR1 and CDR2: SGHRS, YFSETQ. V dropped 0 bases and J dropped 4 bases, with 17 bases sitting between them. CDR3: CASSLEDPRGSYNSPLHF. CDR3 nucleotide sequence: TGCGCCAGCAGCTTGGAGGACCCAAGGGGTTCTTATAATTCACCCCTCCACTTT. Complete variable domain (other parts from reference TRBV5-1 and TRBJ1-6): KAGVTQTPRYLIKTRGQQVTLSCSPISGHRSVSWYQQTPGQGLQFLFEYFSETQRNKGNFPGRFSGRQFSNSRSEMNVSTLELGDSALYLCASSLEDPRGSYNSPLHFGNGTRLTVT.

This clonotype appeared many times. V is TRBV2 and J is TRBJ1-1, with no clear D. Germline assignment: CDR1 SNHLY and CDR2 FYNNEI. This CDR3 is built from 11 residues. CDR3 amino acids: CGEFRNTEAFF. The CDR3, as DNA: TGTGGGGAATTCAGGAACACTGAAGCTTTCTTT.

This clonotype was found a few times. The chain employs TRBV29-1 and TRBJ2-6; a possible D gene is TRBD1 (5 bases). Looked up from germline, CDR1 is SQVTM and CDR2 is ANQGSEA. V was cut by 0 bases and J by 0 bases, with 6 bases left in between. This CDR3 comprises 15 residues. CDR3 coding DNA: TGCAGCGTTGAAGACAGGGTCTCTGGGGCCAACGTCCTGACTTTC. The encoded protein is CSVEDRVSGANVLTF.

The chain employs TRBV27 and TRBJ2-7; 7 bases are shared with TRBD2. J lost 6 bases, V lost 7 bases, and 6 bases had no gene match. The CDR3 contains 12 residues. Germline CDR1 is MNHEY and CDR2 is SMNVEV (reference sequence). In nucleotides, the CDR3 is TGTGCCAGCACGCACTGGGGGGGCGAGCAGTACTTC. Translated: CASTHWGGEQYF.

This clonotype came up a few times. The chain's CDR3 is CASSGPGQEDEQYF. The DNA of the CDR3 is TGTGCCAGCAGCGGTCCGGGACAAGAGGACGAGCAGTACTTC. V and J are TRBV9 and TRBJ2-7; D possibly corresponds to TRBD1 (6 bases). The CDR3 runs to 14 residues. Per germline, CDR1 SGDLS and CDR2 YYNGEE. V gave up 3 bases and J gave up 5 bases, with 15 bases separating them.

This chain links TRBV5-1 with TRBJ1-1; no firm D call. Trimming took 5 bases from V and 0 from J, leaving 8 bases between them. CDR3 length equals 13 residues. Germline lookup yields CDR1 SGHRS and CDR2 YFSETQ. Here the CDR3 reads CASRMVMNTEAFF. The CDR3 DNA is TGCGCCAGCAGGATGGTGATGAACACTGAAGCTTTCTTT.

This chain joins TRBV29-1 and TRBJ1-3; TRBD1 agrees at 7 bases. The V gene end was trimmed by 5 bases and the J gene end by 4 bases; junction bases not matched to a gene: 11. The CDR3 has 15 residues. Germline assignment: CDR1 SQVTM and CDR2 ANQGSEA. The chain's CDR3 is CSVLPDRVGGNTIYF. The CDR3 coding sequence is TGCAGCGTTCTGCCAGACAGGGTGGGCGGAAACACCATATATTTT.

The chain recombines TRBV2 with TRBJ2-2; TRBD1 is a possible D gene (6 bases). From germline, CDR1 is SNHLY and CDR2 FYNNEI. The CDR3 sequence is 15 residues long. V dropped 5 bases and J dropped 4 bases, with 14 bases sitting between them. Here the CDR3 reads CASSPDRTPTGELFF. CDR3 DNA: TGTGCCAGCAGTCCCGACAGGACGCCCACCGGGGAGCTGTTTTTT.

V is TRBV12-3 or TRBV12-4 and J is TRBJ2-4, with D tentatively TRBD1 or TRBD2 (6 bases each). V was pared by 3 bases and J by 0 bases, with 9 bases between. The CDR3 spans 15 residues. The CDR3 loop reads CASSLGGIAKNIQYF. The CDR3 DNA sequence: TGTGCCAGCAGTTTGGGGGGCATAGCCAAAAACATTCAGTACTTC.

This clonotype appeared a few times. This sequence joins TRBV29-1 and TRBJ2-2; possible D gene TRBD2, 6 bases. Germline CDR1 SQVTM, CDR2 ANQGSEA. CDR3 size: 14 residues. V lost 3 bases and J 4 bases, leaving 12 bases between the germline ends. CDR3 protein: CSVDDLGGTGELFF. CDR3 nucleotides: TGCAGCGTTGACGACCTCGGGGGCACCGGGGAGCTGTTTTTT.

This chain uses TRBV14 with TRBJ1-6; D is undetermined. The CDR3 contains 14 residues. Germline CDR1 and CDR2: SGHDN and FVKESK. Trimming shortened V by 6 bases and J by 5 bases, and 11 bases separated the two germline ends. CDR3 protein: CASSLNSNNSPLHF. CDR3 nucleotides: TGTGCCAGCAGTCTGAACTCAAATAATTCACCCCTCCACTTT.

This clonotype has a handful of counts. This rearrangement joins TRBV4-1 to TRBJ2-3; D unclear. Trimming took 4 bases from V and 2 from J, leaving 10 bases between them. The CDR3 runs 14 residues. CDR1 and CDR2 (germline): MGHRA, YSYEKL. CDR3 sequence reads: CASSRIPTTDTQYF. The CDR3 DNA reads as TGCGCCAGCAGCCGCATACCGACCACAGATACGCAGTATTTT.

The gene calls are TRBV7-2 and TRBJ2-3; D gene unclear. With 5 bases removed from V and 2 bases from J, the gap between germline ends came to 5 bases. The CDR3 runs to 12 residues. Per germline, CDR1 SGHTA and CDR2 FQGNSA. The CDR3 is CASSHLTDTQYF. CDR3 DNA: TGTGCCAGCAGCCATCTCACAGATACGCAGTATTTT.

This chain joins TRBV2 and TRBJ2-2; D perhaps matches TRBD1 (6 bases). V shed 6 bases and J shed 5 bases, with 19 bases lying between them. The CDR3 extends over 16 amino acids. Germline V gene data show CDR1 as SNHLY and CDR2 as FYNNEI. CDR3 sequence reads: CASRPRGSRTTGELFF. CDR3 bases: TGTGCCAGCAGACCCAGGGGAAGTAGAACTACCGGGGAGCTGTTTTTT.

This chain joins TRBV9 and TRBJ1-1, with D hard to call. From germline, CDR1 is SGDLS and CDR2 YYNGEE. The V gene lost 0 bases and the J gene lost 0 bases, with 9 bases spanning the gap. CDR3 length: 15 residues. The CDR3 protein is CASSVDSAMNTEAFF. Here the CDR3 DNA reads TGTGCCAGCAGCGTAGACAGCGCCATGAACACTGAAGCTTTCTTT.

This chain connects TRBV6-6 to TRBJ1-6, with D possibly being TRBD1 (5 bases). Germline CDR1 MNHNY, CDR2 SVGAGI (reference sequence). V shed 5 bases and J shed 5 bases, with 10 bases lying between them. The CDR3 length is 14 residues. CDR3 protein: CASSPPGNNSPLHF. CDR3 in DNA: TGTGCCAGCAGTCCCCCAGGGAATAATTCACCCCTCCACTTT.

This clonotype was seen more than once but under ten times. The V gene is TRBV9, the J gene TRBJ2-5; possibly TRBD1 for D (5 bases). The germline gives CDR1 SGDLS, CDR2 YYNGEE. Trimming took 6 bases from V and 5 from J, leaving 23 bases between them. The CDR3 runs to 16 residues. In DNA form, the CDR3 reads TGTGCCAGCAACCAAGGAGAAGGGGTCGGTGGGGAGACCCAGTACTTC. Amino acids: CASNQGEGVGGETQYF. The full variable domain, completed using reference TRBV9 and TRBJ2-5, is DSGVTQTPKHLITATGQRVTLRCSPRSGDLSVYWYQQSLDQGLQFLIQYYNGEERAKGNILERFSAQQFPDLHSELNLSSLELGDSALYFCASNQGEGVGGETQYFGPGTRLLVL.

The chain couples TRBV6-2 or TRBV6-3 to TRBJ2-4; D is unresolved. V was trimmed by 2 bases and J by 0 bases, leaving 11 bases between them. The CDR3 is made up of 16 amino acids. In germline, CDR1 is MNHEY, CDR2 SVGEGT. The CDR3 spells CASSYPGSKAKNIQYF. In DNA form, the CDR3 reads TGTGCCAGCAGTTACCCAGGCAGCAAAGCCAAAAACATTCAGTACTTC.

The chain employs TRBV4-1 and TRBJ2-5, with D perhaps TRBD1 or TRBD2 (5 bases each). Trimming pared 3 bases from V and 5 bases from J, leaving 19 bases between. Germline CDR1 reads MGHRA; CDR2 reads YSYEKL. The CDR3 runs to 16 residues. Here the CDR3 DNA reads TGCGCCAGCAGCCACCCGCTGAAGAGGGGCGGGGAGACCCAGTACTTC. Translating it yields CASSHPLKRGGETQYF.

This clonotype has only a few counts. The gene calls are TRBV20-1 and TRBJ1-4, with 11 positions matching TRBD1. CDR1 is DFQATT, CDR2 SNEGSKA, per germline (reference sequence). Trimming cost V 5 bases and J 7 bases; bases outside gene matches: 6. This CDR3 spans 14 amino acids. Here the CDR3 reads CSAGQGAQGEKLFF. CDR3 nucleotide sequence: TGCAGTGCTGGACAGGGGGCGCAGGGTGAAAAACTGTTTTTT.

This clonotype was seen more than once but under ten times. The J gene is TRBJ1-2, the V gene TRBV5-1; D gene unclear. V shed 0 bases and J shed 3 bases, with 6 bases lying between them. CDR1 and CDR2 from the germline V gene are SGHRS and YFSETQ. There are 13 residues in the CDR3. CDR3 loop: CASSLDGDYGYTF. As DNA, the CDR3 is TGCGCCAGCAGCTTGGACGGAGACTATGGCTACACCTTC. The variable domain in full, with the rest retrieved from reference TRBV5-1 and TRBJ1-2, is KAGVTQTPRYLIKTRGQQVTLSCSPISGHRSVSWYQQTPGQGLQFLFEYFSETQRNKGNFPGRFSGRQFSNSRSEMNVSTLELGDSALYLCASSLDGDYGYTFGSGTRLTVV.

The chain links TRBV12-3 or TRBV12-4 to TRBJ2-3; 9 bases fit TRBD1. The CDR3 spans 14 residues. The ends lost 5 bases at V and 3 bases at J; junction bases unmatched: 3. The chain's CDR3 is CASSGTGWTDTQYF. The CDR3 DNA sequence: TGTGCCAGCAGTGGGACAGGGTGGACAGATACGCAGTATTTT.

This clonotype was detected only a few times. The DNA of the CDR3 is TGCAGTGCACCCAAACCCGTGGGGCGAAATTCACCCCTCCACTTT. Protein product: CSAPKPVGRNSPLHF. The chain employs TRBV20-1 and TRBJ1-6; perhaps TRBD1 as D (5 bases). Germline assignment: CDR1 DFQATT and CDR2 SNEGSKA (reference sequence). The CDR3 is made up of 15 amino acids. Trimming took 6 bases from V and 7 from J, leaving 19 bases between them.

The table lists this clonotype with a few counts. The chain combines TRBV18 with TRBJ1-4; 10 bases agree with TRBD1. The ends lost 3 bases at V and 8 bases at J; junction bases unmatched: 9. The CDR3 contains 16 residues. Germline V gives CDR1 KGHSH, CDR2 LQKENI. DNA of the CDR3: TGTGCCAGCTCACCTGACAGGGGGCGCAGCCGGGAAAAACTGTTTTTT. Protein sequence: CASSPDRGRSREKLFF. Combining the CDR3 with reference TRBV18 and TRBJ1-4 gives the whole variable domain NAGVMQNPRHLVRRRGQEARLRCSPMKGHSHVYWYRQLPEEGLKFMVYLQKENIIDESGMPKERFSAEFPKEGPSILRIQQVVRGDSAAYFCASSPDRGRSREKLFFGSGTQLSVL.